The rows below give T cell receptor beta chains drawn from one sample of a study of cytomegalovirus exposure and HLA in healthy donors. Libraries were prepared by immunoSEQ multiplex PCR; TCRdb keeps only in-frame clonotypes and omits some of them. The sample contains under 200,000 clones, roughly 72% of which appear only once. The sequencing input was PBMCs. The receptors were gathered from a woman between 25 and 40 years old in good health and CMV-seropositive. Both conserved end residues are part of each CDR3. The D gene is left open where the match is weak. Clone size, where shown, is once, few, many, or a class for clones that have expanded.

TRBJ1-5 TRBV19 16 NA TRBD1 CASSPWGQGAGQPQHF TGTGCCAGTAGTCCCTGGGGACAGGGGGCCGGTCAGCCCCAGCATTTT
TRBJ2-1 TRBV4-3 16 NA TRBD2 CASSQEGLASYNEQFF TGCGCCAGCAGCCAAGAGGGACTAGCCTCCTACAATGAGCAGTTCTTC
TRBJ1-6 TRBV5-6 14 once TRBD1 CASTTQGAQSPLHF TGTGCCAGCACAACACAGGGGGCTCAGTCACCCCTCCACTTT
TRBJ1-1 TRBV7-8 14 NA NA CASSPIIGVTEAFF TGTGCCAGCAGCCCAATTATCGGAGTCACTGAAGCTTTCTTT
TRBJ2-7 TRBV29-1 13 once TRBD1 CSVRQGVDGEQYF TGCAGCGTTCGACAGGGAGTGGACGGCGAGCAGTACTTC
TRBJ2-7 TRBV4-2 15 NA NA CASSQADTTGYEQYF TGTGCCAGCAGCCAAGCGGACACTACAGGCTACGAGCAGTACTTC
TRBJ2-7 TRBV7-8 15 NA NA CASSRRRGFAYEQYF TGTGCCAGCAGCCGACGTCGGGGATTCGCCTACGAGCAGTACTTC
TRBJ1-3 TRBV5-1 15 NA NA CASSTTGLSGNTIYF TGCGCCAGCAGCACCACAGGGTTATCTGGAAACACCATATATTTT
TRBJ1-5 TRBV19 12 NA NA CASNDGDEPQHF TGTGCCAGTAACGACGGGGATGAGCCCCAGCATTTT
TRBJ1-2 TRBV5-1 14 once NA CASSQTTGTYGYTF TGCGCCAGCAGCCAAACCACAGGGACCTATGGCTACACCTTC
TRBJ2-6 TRBV30 13 NA NA CAWRRSGANVLTF TGTGCCTGGAGGCGGTCTGGGGCCAACGTCCTGACTTTC
TRBJ1-4 TRBV7-9 15 NA TRBD1 CASSSRTGGGEKLFF TGTGCCAGCAGCTCCCGGACAGGGGGAGGGGAAAAACTGTTTTTT
TRBJ2-7 TRBV5-1 14 NA TRBD2 CASSRGLATYEQYF TGCGCCAGCAGCAGGGGACTAGCGACCTACGAGCAGTACTTC
TRBJ1-2 TRBV9 17 NA NA CASSVIPTQGRLNGYTF TGTGCCAGCAGCGTAATACCAACCCAGGGTCGACTTAATGGCTACACCTTC
TRBJ2-7 TRBV19 14 NA NA CASSFDTGFGEQYF TGTGCCAGTAGTTTTGATACAGGATTCGGCGAGCAGTACTTC
TRBJ2-2 TRBV25-1 14 NA NA CASTWTDNTGELFF TGTGCCAGCACTTGGACAGACAACACCGGGGAGCTGTTTTTT
TRBJ2-7 TRBV7-2 15 once TRBD1 CASSTGTGGFYEQYF TGTGCCAGCAGCACAGGGACAGGGGGCTTCTACGAGCAGTACTTC
TRBJ2-3 TRBV4-3 18 NA TRBD2 CASSQDRFGGGSTDTQYF TGCGCCAGCAGCCAAGACCGCTTCGGGGGGGGGAGCACAGATACGCAGTATTTT
TRBJ1-1 TRBV19 15 NA TRBD1 CASSRTGLRVIEAFF TGTGCCAGTAGTCGGACAGGGTTGCGGGTAATTGAAGCTTTCTTT
TRBJ1-4 TRBV4-1 14 NA NA CASSLQTGGEKLFF TGCGCCAGCAGCCTCCAAACCGGGGGTGAAAAACTGTTTTTT
TRBJ1-1 TRBV18 16 once TRBD1 CASSPSAAPGGTEAFF TGTGCCAGCTCACCATCTGCAGCCCCAGGGGGCACTGAAGCTTTCTTT
TRBJ1-4 TRBV28 16 NA TRBD1 CASSFSLGTGVGKLFF TGTGCCAGCAGTTTCTCTCTCGGGACAGGGGTTGGAAAACTGTTTTTT
TRBJ2-3 TRBV4-3 16 NA NA CASSQDLFRGTDTQYF TGCGCCAGCAGCCAAGATCTATTCCGGGGCACAGATACGCAGTATTTT
TRBJ2-1 TRBV10-3 14 NA NA CAISGQGGSNEQFF TGTGCCATCAGCGGACAGGGAGGGAGCAATGAGCAGTTCTTC
TRBJ1-2 TRBV7-9 13 NA NA CASSPGGFYGYTF TGTGCCAGCAGCCCCGGAGGATTCTATGGCTACACCTTC
TRBJ1-1 TRBV5-1 14 NA NA CASSLAAGDTEAFF TGCGCCAGCAGCTTGGCCGCGGGGGACACTGAAGCTTTCTTT
TRBJ2-7 TRBV27 15 NA NA CASSFEGARTYEQYF TGTGCCAGCAGTTTCGAAGGGGCACGGACCTACGAGCAGTACTTC
TRBJ2-3 TRBV4-1 15 NA TRBD2 CASSQVAGGTDTQYF TGCGCCAGCAGCCAAGTAGCGGGGGGCACAGATACGCAGTATTTT
TRBJ2-1 TRBV4-1 15 NA TRBD2 CASSQTSGVYNEQFF TGCGCCAGCAGCCAAACTAGCGGGGTGTACAATGAGCAGTTCTTC
TRBJ2-1 TRBV5-1 14 few TRBD1 CASSLIQGANEQFF TGCGCCAGCAGCTTGATCCAGGGGGCGAATGAGCAGTTCTTC
TRBJ1-2 TRBV11-2 17 NA NA CASSFPGTRGLSGGYTF TGTGCCAGCAGCTTCCCAGGGACAAGGGGCCTATCGGGGGGCTACACCTTC